The sequence of this T cell receptor (beta chain) was determined in a study of siplizumab effects on memory and regulatory T cells. Concerning this clone: The antigen remains undetermined.

CDR1 SGHTS and CDR2 YDEGEE come from the germline V gene. J lost 6 bases, V lost 0 bases, and 4 bases had no gene match. CDR3 size: 14 residues. Assays covered around 100,000 TCR templates per sample. This table comes from immunoSEQ multiplex PCR, and its TCRdb copy is limited to in-frame clones, with some not included. The table records 92,000 or so clones, 80% to 90% of them present only once. Whole-study results and caveats: Researchers could map only a minor fraction of alloreactive clones to unstimulated subsets.

This sequence originates from a human donor in good health. The specimen sequenced was CD4+ T cells sorted from blood. This sequence joins TRBV5-8 and TRBJ1-2; 8 nucleotides line up with TRBD1. CDR3 sequence: CASSLVQGVDGYTF. The CDR3 nucleotides read TGTGCCAGCAGCTTGGTACAGGGGGTCGATGGCTACACCTTC.